Each of the 17 T cell receptor beta chains below was sequenced from the same sample in a study of tumor-infiltrating lymphocytes in localized non-small cell lung cancer. Data came from immunoSEQ multiplex PCR; TCRdb stores just in-frame clones and leaves some out. Of about 15,000 clones in the sample, more than 70% were seen once. The sequenced material came from uninvolved lung tissue not adjacent to the tumor. These receptor sequences come from a human donor with non-small cell lung cancer.

V usage is TRBV29-1 and J usage is TRBJ2-3, with a possible D match to TRBD1 (5 bases). Trimming took 7 bases from V and 2 from J, leaving 13 bases between them. The CDR3 spans 13 residues. The germline gives CDR1 SQVTM, CDR2 ANQGSEA. CDR3 in DNA: TGCAGCGGTACCCAGGGTCCCACAGATACGCAGTATTTT. Translating it yields CSGTQGPTDTQYF.

CDR3 protein: CASSQADLIQETQYF. The DNA for the CDR3 is TGCGCCAGCAGCCAAGCTGACTTAATCCAAGAGACCCAGTACTTC. The rearrangement links TRBV4-1 to TRBJ2-5; D call uncertain. From germline, CDR1 is MGHRA and CDR2 YSYEKL. This CDR3 comprises 15 residues. Trimming shortened V by 1 base and J by 1 base, and 10 bases separated the two germline ends.

This clone was counted a single time. The V gene is TRBV6-1, the J gene TRBJ1-2; D is possibly TRBD1 (6 bases). This CDR3 is 12 amino acids long. V lost 6 bases and J lost 6, with 11 bases in between. Looked up from germline, CDR1 is MNHNS and CDR2 is SASEGT. The CDR3 here is CASSTGFDGYTF. In DNA form, the CDR3 reads TGTGCCAGCAGCACAGGGTTCGATGGCTACACCTTC.

The J gene is TRBJ1-2, the V gene TRBV6-5; 8 nucleotides align to TRBD1. The V and J ends lost 6 bases and 8 bases, in that order; junction bases with no gene match: 5. CDR1 is MNHEY, CDR2 SVGAGI, per germline. The CDR3 loop spans 12 amino acids. Here the CDR3 reads CASSRGRWGYTF. For the CDR3, the DNA is TGTGCCAGCAGCAGGGGGCGCTGGGGCTACACCTTC.

Written as DNA, the CDR3 is TGTGCCAGCAGTTACGGTGGACCGGTGGGGGGCTACACCTTC. Amino acids: CASSYGGPVGGYTF. This chain connects TRBV6-5 to TRBJ1-2; no clear D gene. Germline assignment: CDR1 MNHEY and CDR2 SVGAGI. The CDR3 contains 14 residues. The germline V and J ends were trimmed by 2 bases and 8 bases, with 15 bases remaining between them.

DNA of the CDR3: TGTGCCAGTATTTTGAGGACAGGGCACATCTATGGCTACACCTTC. Translated: CASILRTGHIYGYTF. The chain links TRBV19 to TRBJ1-2, with 8 bases fitting TRBD1. This CDR3 spans 15 amino acids. V shed 7 bases and J 4 bases; nucleotides not matched to a gene: 11. Germline V CDR1 and CDR2: LNHDA, SQIVND (reference sequence).

This clone was seen only once. The rearrangement joins TRBV19 to TRBJ1-2; tentative D call: TRBD1 (6 bases). Germline CDR1 LNHDA, CDR2 SQIVND (reference sequence). The CDR3 consists of 13 residues. The V end lost 5 bases, the J end lost 7 bases, and 14 bases lay between the germline ends. The CDR3 is CASSAQTGSGYTF. CDR3 sequence (DNA): TGTGCCAGTAGTGCCCAAACAGGGTCTGGCTACACCTTC.

This chain links TRBV6-1 with TRBJ2-7; TRBD1 aligns across 11 bases. The V and J ends lost 7 bases and 6 bases, in that order; junction bases with no gene match: 5. CDR3 length: 13 residues. Germline CDR1 and CDR2: MNHNS and SASEGT. The CDR3 spells CASTGQGAGEQYF. DNA for the CDR3: TGTGCCAGCACTGGACAGGGGGCGGGCGAGCAGTACTTC.

The V and J genes are TRBV30 and TRBJ2-1, with 11 positions matching TRBD1. V shed 4 bases and J 8 bases; nucleotides not matched to a gene: 7. Germline-derived CDR1 and CDR2 are GTSNPN and SVGIG (reference sequence). CDR3 size: 14 residues. This CDR3 reads CAWKGQGDIHEQFF. CDR3 nucleotides: TGTGCCTGGAAGGGACAGGGGGATATACATGAGCAGTTCTTC.

This sequence joins TRBV5-1 and TRBJ1-4, with D possibly being TRBD1 (6 bases). V was trimmed by 3 bases and J by 0 bases, leaving 15 bases between them. This CDR3 region has 17 residues. Germline V gene sequence: CDR1 SGHRS, CDR2 YFSETQ. The CDR3 region is CASSSAGTTATNEKLFF. The CDR3 DNA sequence: TGCGCCAGCAGCTCCGCCGGGACAACGGCAACTAATGAAAAACTGTTTTTT.

The V gene is TRBV7-8, the J gene TRBJ1-1; unclear D gene. V dropped 6 bases and J dropped 0 bases, with 8 bases sitting between them. In germline, CDR1 is SGHVS, CDR2 FQNEAQ. The CDR3 runs to 13 residues. The CDR3 DNA reads TGTGCCAGCAGTGCAAGCCTGAACACTGAAGCTTTCTTT. It translates to CASSASLNTEAFF.

V usage is TRBV14 and J usage is TRBJ2-7; 7 bases line up with TRBD1. V lost 5 bases, J lost 4 bases, and 5 bases stayed unmatched. This CDR3 comprises 13 residues. Per the germline V gene, CDR1 is SGHDN and CDR2 is FVKESK. For the CDR3, the DNA is TGTGCCAGCAGCAGACAGGGAGCGTACGAGCAGTACTTC. Translating gives CASSRQGAYEQYF. Variable domain in full (rest from reference TRBV14 and TRBJ2-7): EAGVTQFPSHSVIEKGQTVTLRCDPISGHDNLYWYRRVMGKEIKFLLHFVKESKQDESGMPNNRFLAERTGGTYSTLKVQPAELEDSGVYFCASSRQGAYEQYFGPGTRLTVT.

This chain connects TRBV30 to TRBJ2-3; D could derive from TRBD1 or TRBD2 (5 bases each). Trimming pared 7 bases from V and 0 bases from J, leaving 17 bases between. Germline CDR1 GTSNPN, CDR2 SVGIG (reference sequence). The length of the CDR3 is 15 residues. The CDR3 region is CASGTVLGSTDTQYF. The CDR3, as DNA: TGTGCCTCCGGGACGGTATTGGGTAGCACAGATACGCAGTATTTT.

The sample holds a few counts of this clone. The rearrangement links TRBV7-9 to TRBJ2-7, with TRBD2 matching over 10 bases. V gave up 0 bases and J gave up 2 bases; unmatched junction bases: 4. There are 16 residues in the CDR3. CDR1 and CDR2 from the germline V gene are SEHNR and FQNEAQ (reference sequence). CDR3 loop: CASSLATSGNTYEQYF. The CDR3 DNA sequence: TGTGCCAGCAGCTTAGCAACTAGCGGGAATACCTACGAGCAGTACTTC.

The chain links TRBV29-1 to TRBJ2-3, with D possibly being TRBD2 (6 bases). Trimming removed 7 bases from V and 6 bases from J, with 11 bases in between. This CDR3 has 11 residues. CDR1 is SQVTM, CDR2 ANQGSEA, per germline. CDR3 protein: CSDAGGDTQYF. The CDR3 DNA reads as TGCAGCGACGCTGGGGGGGATACGCAGTATTTT.

This sequence joins TRBV10-3 and TRBJ1-2, with D perhaps matching TRBD1 (6 bases). The V gene lost 9 bases and the J gene lost 5 bases, with 19 bases spanning the gap. CDR1 ENHRY and CDR2 SYGVKD come from the germline V gene. There are 14 residues in the CDR3. The CDR3 coding sequence is TGTGCCATACGTCGGACAGAAAATCCTTATGGCTACACCTTC. This codes for CAIRRTENPYGYTF.

V and J are TRBV5-5 and TRBJ2-7, with a possible D match to TRBD2 (5 bases). Looked up from germline, CDR1 is SGHKS and CDR2 is YYEKEE (reference sequence). The length of the CDR3 is 13 residues. Trimming pared 0 bases from V and 5 bases from J, leaving 9 bases between. In nucleotides, the CDR3 is TGTGCCAGCAGCTTGGTCTTCGGGGACGAGCAGTACTTC. This gives the protein CASSLVFGDEQYF.